The 10 T cell receptor beta chains reported below all come from one sample, sequenced in a study of blood T cells in healthy people across ages. It was with a sample-barcoded 5' primer and a J-beta primer mix that a second PCR of roughly 6 to 11 cycles was run. Each CDR3 protein is one row after TCRdb ran MiXCR on the 5' RACE reads. Among some 370,000 distinct CDR3 sequences, more than 45% were seen once, and the ten largest hold roughly 51%. The sequencing sample was made of blood. The receptors derive from a man in his 60s in good health.

The V call is TRBV7-2, the J call TRBJ2-5, with 12 positions matching TRBD2. This CDR3 spans 16 amino acids. CDR1 is SGHTA and CDR2 is FQGNSA in the germline V gene. The junction had 11 bases not matched to a gene; V was cut back by 1 base and J by 11 bases. CDR3 coding DNA: TGTGCCAGCAGCTTAGAGGGGTCTAGCGGGAGGGGGGAGCAGTACTTC. Translating gives CASSLEGSSGRGEQYF.

This clonotype was seen only a few times. The J gene is TRBJ2-5, the V gene TRBV7-6; 8 bases fit TRBD1. This CDR3 is built from 15 residues. Looked up from germline, CDR1 is SGHVS and CDR2 is FNYEAQ. Trimming removed 5 bases from V and 5 bases from J; junction bases left unmatched: 10. Here the CDR3 reads CASSDQGQGRETQYF. The CDR3 nucleotides are TGTGCCAGCAGCGACCAAGGACAGGGAAGGGAGACCCAGTACTTC.

This rearrangement joins TRBV7-9 to TRBJ2-5, with 8 bases aligning to TRBD2. The germline gives CDR1 SEHNR, CDR2 FQNEAQ (reference sequence). The V and J ends lost 3 bases and 4 bases, in that order; junction bases with no gene match: 7. This CDR3 is built from 15 residues. CDR3 sequence reads: CASSFPGGATETQYF. The CDR3 DNA follows: TGTGCCAGCAGCTTCCCGGGGGGGGCCACAGAGACCCAGTACTTC.

The chain employs TRBV20-1 and TRBJ1-3, with unresolved D. From germline, CDR1 is DFQATT and CDR2 SNEGSKA (reference sequence). This CDR3 comprises 13 residues. Trimming cost V 4 bases and J 0 bases, with 7 bases left between them. The CDR3 here is CSATEDSGNTIYF. DNA of the CDR3: TGCAGTGCTACAGAAGACTCTGGAAACACCATATATTTT.

This clonotype has only a few counts. This sequence joins TRBV20-1 and TRBJ2-3, with 8 bases fitting TRBD1. Germline CDR1 and CDR2: DFQATT and SNEGSKA (reference sequence). The CDR3 has 14 amino acids. The ends lost 6 bases at V and 2 bases at J; junction bases unmatched: 7. The CDR3 loop reads CSAYQGAPTDTQYF. The CDR3 coding sequence is TGCAGTGCCTATCAGGGGGCCCCCACAGATACGCAGTATTTT.

This chain uses TRBV19 with TRBJ2-6; TRBD2 aligns across 11 bases. With V trimmed by 3 bases and J by 0 bases, 1 base remained unmatched. The CDR3 contains 17 residues. The germline V gene has CDR1 LNHDA and CDR2 SQIVND (reference sequence). CDR3 sequence (DNA): TGTGCCAGTAGTATGGGGACTAGCGGCTCTGGGGCCAACGTCCTGACTTTC. It specifies CASSMGTSGSGANVLTF.

This clonotype was observed a few times. This sequence joins TRBV7-2 and TRBJ1-1; TRBD1 aligns across 9 bases. Germline CDR1 is SGHTA and CDR2 is FQGNSA. The CDR3 contains 16 residues. V trimming: 5 bases; J trimming: 1 base; junction bases outside the gene matches: 8. The DNA for the CDR3 is TGTGCCAGCAGCCCCCGGACAGGGGTCAAGAACACTGAAGCTTTCTTT. This encodes CASSPRTGVKNTEAFF.

The chain is built from TRBV9 and TRBJ2-3; D may be TRBD2 (5 bases). The CDR3 consists of 16 residues. Germline CDR1 reads SGDLS; CDR2 reads YYNGEE. V was trimmed by 0 bases and J by 5 bases, leaving 16 bases between them. CDR3 in amino acids: CASSVVPDSSRDTQYF. In DNA, the CDR3 is TGTGCCAGCAGCGTAGTGCCGGACTCGTCTAGAGATACGCAGTATTTT.

This clonotype was seen once. The V gene is TRBV7-8, the J gene TRBJ2-4; D not certain. The DNA end is a closer match to TRBJ2-7, so the J assignment may be wrong. Looked up from germline, CDR1 is SGHVS and CDR2 is FQNEAQ. This CDR3 contains 14 residues. In DNA, the CDR3 is TGTGCCAGCAGCTTATTCGACAATGCCTACGAGCAGTACTTC. It translates to CASSLFDNAYEQYF.

This clonotype has only one observation. The V call is TRBV5-1, the J call TRBJ2-4; a weak D match, TRBD2 (5 bases). CDR3 length: 18 amino acids. V lost 0 bases and J lost 0, with 16 bases in between. Germline loops: CDR1 SGHRS, CDR2 YFSETQ. The CDR3 nucleotides read TGCGCCAGCAGCTTGGAGCCCGTCGGGGTCCTAGCCAAAAACATTCAGTACTTC. This encodes CASSLEPVGVLAKNIQYF.